What follows are 24 T cell receptor beta chains derived from one specimen sequenced in a study of cytomegalovirus exposure and HLA in healthy donors. This PCR relied on a set of 60 Vbeta primers and 13 Jbeta primers. Clones were read by immunoSEQ multiplex PCR, and TCRdb kept only the in-frame ones, dropping some. With approximately 34,000 clones in the sample, the ten largest clones hold 1.5% to 2%. Sequencing was done on a sample of PBMCs. Receptors were obtained from a woman between 40 and 55 years old in good health and CMV-seropositive.

DNA for the CDR3: TGTGCCAGCAGCTCCGCCGGGACTAGCGGGACTTTACAGTACTTC. Translated: CASSSAGTSGTLQYF. The J gene is TRBJ2-7, the V gene TRBV28; TRBD2 aligns across 13 bases. This CDR3 comprises 15 residues. With V trimmed by 6 bases and J by 10 bases, 12 bases remained unmatched. From germline, CDR1 is MDHEN and CDR2 SYDVKM.

V gene TRBV29-1 combines with J gene TRBJ2-3; no definite D call. Trimming took off 4 bases at V and 2 bases at J, with 10 bases between the two ends. Germline V CDR1 and CDR2: SQVTM, ANQGSEA. CDR3 length equals 13 residues. CDR3 nucleotide sequence: TGCAGCGTTGGCGACTTTTACACAGATACGCAGTATTTT. As protein: CSVGDFYTDTQYF.

For the CDR3, the DNA is TGTGCCACCAGCAGAGCGGGACTAGGGGTCTACGAGCAGTACTTC. This sequence encodes CATSRAGLGVYEQYF. The chain recombines TRBV15 with TRBJ2-7; 8 bases fit TRBD2. Germline V CDR1 and CDR2: LNHNV, YYDKDF (reference sequence). The CDR3 runs to 15 residues. J gave up 3 bases and V 1 base, and 5 bases lay outside the gene matches.

The rearrangement links TRBV10-3 to TRBJ1-1; 8 bases agree with TRBD1. Germline values: CDR1 ENHRY, CDR2 SYGVKD. The CDR3 totals 16 residues. J was trimmed by 1 base and V by 4 bases; bases with no gene match: 8. The DNA of the CDR3 is TGTGCCATCAGTGCACGACAGGGGAGGAGGAACACTGAAGCTTTCTTT. It is translated as CAISARQGRRNTEAFF.

The V and J genes are TRBV9 and TRBJ2-5, with TRBD1 as a possible D gene (6 bases). Near its end, the DNA agrees better with TRBJ2-7, so the J call may be wrong. Germline CDR1 reads SGDLS; CDR2 reads YYNGEE. This CDR3 region has 15 residues. Here the CDR3 reads CASSVGGGAPYEQYF. The CDR3 DNA follows: TGTGCCAGCAGCGTAGGTGGGGGCGCCCCCTACGAGCAGTACTTC.

The chain is built from TRBV7-3 and TRBJ2-3, with 12 bases lining up with TRBD2. The CDR3 spans 14 residues. The germline V gene encodes CDR1 SGHTA and CDR2 FQGTGA. V lost 4 bases to trimming and J lost 5 bases; unmatched junction nucleotides: 1. The CDR3, as DNA: TGTGCCAGCAGCTCGGGACTAGCGGGAGATACGCAGTATTTT. Protein: CASSSGLAGDTQYF.

The chain couples TRBV19 to TRBJ1-5; weak D call: TRBD1 (6 bases). V lost 3 bases and J 3 bases, leaving 12 bases between the germline ends. Germline V gene sequence: CDR1 LNHDA, CDR2 SQIVND (reference sequence). The CDR3 extends over 15 amino acids. CDR3 bases: TGTGCCAGTAGTATCGGTCAGGGGAACAATCAGCCCCAGCATTTT. It is translated as CASSIGQGNNQPQHF.

This chain links TRBV28 with TRBJ1-3; D possibly corresponds to TRBD1 (6 bases). CDR1 MDHEN and CDR2 SYDVKM come from the germline V gene. The ends were cut back, 5 bases at V and 2 bases at J, with 13 bases in the middle. The CDR3 spans 15 residues. CDR3 bases: TGTGCCAGCAGTCAACAGGGTGGCACTGGAAACACCATATATTTT. Translation gives CASSQQGGTGNTIYF.

The chain couples TRBV7-9 to TRBJ2-1; D perhaps matches TRBD2 (6 bases). V dropped 2 bases and J dropped 12 bases, with 11 bases sitting between them. CDR1 is SEHNR and CDR2 is FQNEAQ in the germline V gene (reference sequence). The CDR3 loop spans 12 amino acids. The CDR3 nucleotides are TGTGCCAGCAGCTTACAGCGGGCCGGGCAGTTCTTC. As protein: CASSLQRAGQFF.

This sequence joins TRBV5-4 and TRBJ1-1, with 9 bases matching TRBD1. Unmatched junction bases numbered 9, after V lost 4 bases and J lost 11 bases. The germline V gene has CDR1 SGHNT and CDR2 YYREEE (reference sequence). The CDR3 runs 13 residues. The CDR3 here is CASSPDRGGKAFF. CDR3 nucleotides: TGTGCCAGCAGCCCGGACAGGGGAGGGAAGGCTTTCTTT. Variable domain in full (rest from reference TRBV5-4 and TRBJ1-1): ETGVTQSPTHLIKTRGQQVTLRCSSQSGHNTVSWYQQALGQGPQFIFQYYREEENGRGNFPPRFSGLQFPNYSSELNVNALELDDSALYLCASSPDRGGKAFFGQGTRLTVV.

The rearrangement joins TRBV5-4 to TRBJ2-7; D uncertain. CDR1 SGHNT and CDR2 YYREEE come from the germline V gene (reference sequence). Between the trimmed V and J ends, which lost 1 base and 2 bases, there was a span of 10 bases. The CDR3 has 14 amino acids. CDR3 coding DNA: TGTGCCAGCAGCTTGTCAGAAAGAACCTACGAGCAGTACTTC. Its protein product is CASSLSERTYEQYF.

The genes are TRBV7-3 and TRBJ2-3; 7 bases are a match to TRBD2. Germline trimming cut 0 bases from V and 4 bases from J; bases unmatched to any gene: 4. There are 15 residues in the CDR3. Germline V gene data show CDR1 as SGHTA and CDR2 as FQGTGA. The CDR3 sequence: CASSLTGGVPDTQYF. The DNA for the CDR3 is TGTGCCAGCAGCTTAACGGGGGGGGTTCCAGATACGCAGTATTTT.

This chain links TRBV27 with TRBJ2-7; tentative D call: TRBD2 (6 bases). Per the germline V gene, CDR1 is MNHEY and CDR2 is SMNVEV (reference sequence). The CDR3 consists of 13 residues. Trimming shortened V by 3 bases and J by 7 bases, and 13 bases separated the two germline ends. CDR3 in amino acids: CASSFSGTREQYF. DNA of the CDR3: TGTGCCAGCAGTTTTTCGGGGACTCGGGAGCAGTACTTC.

This chain joins TRBV10-2 and TRBJ1-4, with TRBD1 matching over 8 bases. V lost 8 bases to trimming and J lost 10 bases; unmatched junction nucleotides: 12. In germline, CDR1 is WSHSY, CDR2 SAAADI. CDR3 length: 14 residues. The CDR3, as DNA: TGCGCCAGCCGGGACGCTAAAACAGGGGGAAAACTGTTTTTT. The encoded protein is CASRDAKTGGKLFF.

The gene calls are TRBV11-2 and TRBJ1-6, with a possible D match to TRBD1 (6 bases). This CDR3 comprises 18 residues. Deletions cut 0 bases from V and 6 bases from J, with 18 bases between. Germline V CDR1 and CDR2: SGHAT, FQNNGV. The CDR3 DNA follows: TGTGCCAGCAGCTTAGATCGGACAGCCCTATTGTTTAATTCACCCCTCCACTTT. Protein sequence: CASSLDRTALLFNSPLHF.

The chain uses TRBV20-1 and TRBJ2-5, with a possible D match to TRBD2 (5 bases). The CDR3 runs to 11 residues. Deletions cut 4 bases from V and 5 bases from J, with 8 bases between. Germline values: CDR1 DFQATT, CDR2 SNEGSKA (reference sequence). The CDR3 region is CSAMLAETQYF. The CDR3 bases are TGCAGTGCTATGTTAGCGGAGACCCAGTACTTC.

The chain joins TRBV5-1 to TRBJ2-3; TRBD1 matches 7 bases. This CDR3 is built from 13 residues. The germline V gene has CDR1 SGHRS and CDR2 YFSETQ. The V gene end was trimmed by 4 bases and the J gene end by 6 bases; junction bases not matched to a gene: 5. CDR3: CASSLNRGDTQYF. The CDR3 nucleotides are TGCGCCAGCAGCCTTAACAGGGGTGATACGCAGTATTTT.

This sequence joins TRBV5-1 and TRBJ2-4, with 9 bases identical to TRBD1. Germline V lookup: CDR1 SGHRS, CDR2 YFSETQ. J lost 6 bases, V lost 4 bases, and 8 bases had no gene match. The CDR3 is 15 amino acids. The CDR3 DNA sequence: TGCGCCAGCAGCATCGGACAGGGGATAGGAAACATTCAGTACTTC. Translated: CASSIGQGIGNIQYF.

The chain carries TRBV5-4 and TRBJ1-1, with D possibly being TRBD1 (6 bases). V was shortened by 3 bases and J by 0 bases, with 12 bases between the two germline ends. The CDR3 extends over 15 amino acids. Per germline, CDR1 SGHNT and CDR2 YYREEE (reference sequence). CDR3 sequence: CASSWVDSLNTEAFF. The CDR3 bases are TGTGCCAGCAGCTGGGTGGACAGTTTGAACACTGAAGCTTTCTTT. The full variable domain, with the rest looked up from reference TRBV5-4 and TRBJ1-1, is ETGVTQSPTHLIKTRGQQVTLRCSSQSGHNTVSWYQQALGQGPQFIFQYYREEENGRGNFPPRFSGLQFPNYSSELNVNALELDDSALYLCASSWVDSLNTEAFFGQGTRLTVV.

This rearrangement joins TRBV2 to TRBJ2-3, with TRBD2 identical over 8 bases. The ends lost 1 base at V and 2 bases at J; junction bases unmatched: 5. CDR3 size: 16 residues. Germline values: CDR1 SNHLY, CDR2 FYNNEI. The CDR3 sequence is CASSEGSGANTDTQYF. The CDR3 DNA follows: TGTGCCAGCAGTGAAGGTAGCGGGGCAAACACAGATACGCAGTATTTT.

The V and J genes are TRBV27 and TRBJ2-7; D remains unclear. The V gene lost 4 bases and the J gene lost 2 bases, with 6 bases spanning the gap. CDR3 size: 12 residues. In germline, CDR1 is MNHEY, CDR2 SMNVEV (reference sequence). The CDR3, as DNA: TGTGCCAGCAGTTCCCTAACCTACGAGCAGTACTTC. It yields the protein CASSSLTYEQYF.

The rearrangement joins TRBV5-1 to TRBJ2-7, with a tentative D call TRBD1 (5 bases). V was trimmed by 4 bases and J by 6 bases, leaving 14 bases between them. The CDR3 length is 13 residues. Germline V gene data show CDR1 as SGHRS and CDR2 as YFSETQ. CDR3 loop: CASSTAKGVEQYF. The DNA for the CDR3 is TGCGCCAGCAGCACAGCTAAAGGGGTCGAGCAGTACTTC.

This chain links TRBV28 with TRBJ1-1; D is unclear. The CDR3 is 15 residues long. V was shortened by 0 bases and J by 0 bases, with 8 bases between the two germline ends. Germline V CDR1 and CDR2: MDHEN, SYDVKM. The CDR3 sequence: CASSLWSHLNTEAFF. The CDR3 nucleotides read TGTGCCAGCAGTTTATGGTCCCATTTGAACACTGAAGCTTTCTTT.

The CDR3 loop reads CASREQGSVSYSNQPQHF. In DNA, the CDR3 is TGTGCCAGCAGAGAACAGGGTTCTGTCTCTTATAGCAATCAGCCCCAGCATTTT. This chain links TRBV28 with TRBJ1-5; tentative D call: TRBD1 (6 bases). The germline CDR1 and CDR2 sequences are MDHEN and SYDVKM. There are 18 residues in the CDR3. V was shortened by 6 bases and J by 0 bases, with 21 bases between the two germline ends.